Listed here is a single T cell receptor (beta chain). The antigen is undetermined. The CDR3 runs to 15 residues. Germline values: CDR1 KGHSH, CDR2 LQKENI. Unmatched junction bases numbered 8, after V lost 3 bases and J lost 4 bases. This sample was included in a study of cytomegalovirus exposure and HLA in healthy donors. Broader study findings: In a later analysis, common viral pathogens appeared linked to several of the most significant clusters.

Primers included in the PCR were 60 Vbeta and 13 Jbeta primers. TCRdb keeps only in-frame clones here, not all; method: immunoSEQ multiplex PCR. The table includes about 160,000 clones, over 65% detected once. Sequencing was performed on PBMCs. The rearrangement links TRBV18 to TRBJ1-2, with TRBD1 matching over 7 bases. The sequence came from a man in his forties or fifties in good health and CMV-seropositive. The CDR3 protein is CASSPRDSRFYGYTF. Here the CDR3 DNA reads TGTGCCAGCTCACCTCGGGACAGCAGATTCTATGGCTACACCTTC.